This TCR beta chain was retrieved from a study of tumor-infiltrating lymphocytes in primary liver carcinoma. Concerning this clonotype: Given a much more abundant clone one base away, this may be a read error.

From about 0.5 ug of total RNA, TCR beta-specific cDNA was reverse-transcribed using a constant-region primer. It was through three nested multiplex PCR rounds of slightly modified ARM-PCR that TCR beta libraries arose. With TRBV1-TRBV30 forward primers and a C-beta reverse primer, the first two PCR rounds were run for approximately 9 cycles each. TCRdb ran MiXCR on the multiplex PCR reads and lists one entry per CDR3 protein. The sample lists about 100,000 distinct CDR3 sequences, 69% occurring once. The germline V gene encodes CDR1 SGHNT and CDR2 YYREEE (reference sequence). This CDR3 region has 13 residues. Bulk tissue was left unsorted, and RNA and DNA were co-extracted from 20-30 mg of it. No treatment had been given to the patients, who were chronically infected with HBV.

The sample was liver tumor tissue from sampling region 5. The subset was: tumor region T5, tumor centre. The chain employs TRBV5-4 and TRBJ1-3; maybe TRBD1 (6 bases). The receptor comes from a woman aged 60-70 years with primary liver carcinoma and hepatitis B virus infection. DNA for the CDR3: TGTGCCAGCAGCCCCGGGACAACCAACACCATGTATTTT. It encodes CASSPGTTNTMYF.